The 24 T cell receptor beta chains reported below all come from one sample, sequenced in a study of blood T cell repertoires in COVID-19. Assay used: immunoSEQ multiplex PCR; TCRdb lists only in-frame clones, some missing. This sample yields approximately 470,000 clones, of which around 87% are seen a single time; under 0.75% belongs to the top ten. What was sequenced was PBMCs or T cells enriched from blood (not recorded which). These receptors came from a woman aged 18-29 years who had recovered from COVID-19.

The chain employs TRBV3-1 (or the pseudogene TRBV3-2) and TRBJ1-1; 10 positions match TRBD1. The V gene end was trimmed by 3 bases and the J gene end by 1 base; junction bases not matched to a gene: 8. The CDR3 loop spans 17 amino acids. Germline CDR1 is LGHDT and CDR2 is YNNKEL (reference sequence). The CDR3 here is CASSQKGWDRGNTEAFF. The CDR3 DNA reads TGTGCCAGCAGCCAGAAAGGTTGGGACAGGGGGAACACTGAAGCTTTCTTT.

V and J are TRBV30 and TRBJ2-7, with D maybe TRBD2 (6 bases). This CDR3 comprises 14 residues. Germline CDR1 GTSNPN, CDR2 SVGIG (reference sequence). The germline V and J ends were trimmed by 1 base and 2 bases, with 12 bases remaining between them. CDR3 sequence (DNA): TGTGCCTGGAGTGACGCTGGAGGGGCCTACGAGCAGTACTTC. It specifies CAWSDAGGAYEQYF. Filled out from reference TRBV30 and TRBJ2-7, the complete variable domain reads SQTIHQWPATLVQPVGSPLSLECTVEGTSNPNLYWYRQAAGRGLQLLFYSVGIGQISSEVPQNLSASRPQDRQFILSSKKLLLSDSGFYLCAWSDAGGAYEQYFGPGTRLTVT.

The chain employs TRBV30 and TRBJ2-1; D is possibly TRBD1 (5 bases). The CDR3 spans 14 residues. Germline CDR1 reads GTSNPN; CDR2 reads SVGIG (reference sequence). V was pared by 1 base and J by 0 bases, with 7 bases between. The CDR3 bases are TGTGCCTGGAGTGGGGGCAGCTCCTACAATGAGCAGTTCTTC. This translates into CAWSGGSSYNEQFF. Combining the CDR3 with reference TRBV30 and TRBJ2-1 gives the whole variable domain SQTIHQWPATLVQPVGSPLSLECTVEGTSNPNLYWYRQAAGRGLQLLFYSVGIGQISSEVPQNLSASRPQDRQFILSSKKLLLSDSGFYLCAWSGGSSYNEQFFGPGTRLTVL.

The CDR3 coding sequence is TGCGCCAGCAGCCTCAATACAGGGGACGCGGAGACCCAGTACTTC. Translating it yields CASSLNTGDAETQYF. V gene TRBV4-1 combines with J gene TRBJ2-5; 7 bases line up with TRBD1. With 4 bases clipped from V and 5 bases from J, the junction kept 10 bases outside the gene matches. The CDR3 is 15 amino acids. Germline V gene sequence: CDR1 MGHRA, CDR2 YSYEKL.

This chain links TRBV5-1 with TRBJ1-2; TRBD1 is a possible D gene (5 bases). The germline CDR1 and CDR2 sequences are SGHRS and YFSETQ. V was shortened by 0 bases and J by 7 bases, with 25 bases between the two germline ends. The CDR3 is made up of 18 amino acids. The CDR3 DNA follows: TGCGCCAGCAGCTTGGCCCCGGGACTCCCGGAAAACAGTGGTGGCTACACCTTC. As protein: CASSLAPGLPENSGGYTF. Complete variable domain (other parts from reference TRBV5-1 and TRBJ1-2): KAGVTQTPRYLIKTRGQQVTLSCSPISGHRSVSWYQQTPGQGLQFLFEYFSETQRNKGNFPGRFSGRQFSNSRSEMNVSTLELGDSALYLCASSLAPGLPENSGGYTFGSGTRLTVV.

This clone was picked up a small number of times. Here the CDR3 reads CASSFDSTNSPLHF. The CDR3 coding sequence is TGTGCCAGCAGTTTTGACAGCACTAATTCACCCCTCCACTTT. The rearrangement uses TRBV2 and TRBJ1-6; D perhaps matches TRBD1 (5 bases). Trimming removed 5 bases from V and 6 bases from J, with 11 bases in between. The CDR3 extends over 14 amino acids. Germline V gene data show CDR1 as SNHLY and CDR2 as FYNNEI.

The chain employs TRBV30 and TRBJ2-2; no definite D call. The germline V and J ends were trimmed by 4 bases and 0 bases, with 12 bases remaining between them. The CDR3 has 15 residues. Germline CDR1 GTSNPN, CDR2 SVGIG (reference sequence). CDR3 loop: CAWKKSPANTGELFF. CDR3 nucleotides: TGTGCCTGGAAGAAGAGTCCGGCGAACACCGGGGAGCTGTTTTTT. Variable domain in full (rest from reference TRBV30 and TRBJ2-2): SQTIHQWPATLVQPVGSPLSLECTVEGTSNPNLYWYRQAAGRGLQLLFYSVGIGQISSEVPQNLSASRPQDRQFILSSKKLLLSDSGFYLCAWKKSPANTGELFFGEGSRLTVL.

The V and J genes are TRBV3-1 (or the pseudogene TRBV3-2) and TRBJ2-7, with 7 nucleotides matching TRBD1. CDR3 length equals 14 residues. Unmatched junction bases numbered 4, after V lost 1 base and J lost 4 bases. Germline CDR1 and CDR2: LGHDT and YNNKEL (reference sequence). CDR3 in amino acids: CASSQVPTGYEQYF. CDR3 coding DNA: TGTGCCAGCAGCCAAGTCCCGACAGGGTACGAGCAGTACTTC.

V gene TRBV5-1 combines with J gene TRBJ2-5; D may be TRBD1 (5 bases). V was shortened by 3 bases and J by 5 bases, with 14 bases between the two germline ends. The length of the CDR3 is 14 residues. CDR1 is SGHRS, CDR2 YFSETQ, per germline. The CDR3 reads CASSWADSGETQYF. CDR3 coding DNA: TGCGCCAGCAGCTGGGCTGACAGTGGGGAGACCCAGTACTTC. The full variable domain, its missing parts supplied by reference TRBV5-1 and TRBJ2-5, is KAGVTQTPRYLIKTRGQQVTLSCSPISGHRSVSWYQQTPGQGLQFLFEYFSETQRNKGNFPGRFSGRQFSNSRSEMNVSTLELGDSALYLCASSWADSGETQYFGPGTRLLVL.

V usage is TRBV28 and J usage is TRBJ2-7, with D perhaps matching TRBD1 (6 bases). The CDR3 length is 11 residues. V was trimmed by 10 bases and J by 5 bases, leaving 12 bases between them. Germline assignment: CDR1 MDHEN and CDR2 SYDVKM. The chain's CDR3 is CATAEGDEQYF. The CDR3 nucleotides read TGTGCCACCGCTGAGGGGGACGAGCAGTACTTC.

This chain links TRBV5-1 with TRBJ1-1, with D possibly TRBD1 on 5 matching bases. Trimming took off 0 bases at V and 0 bases at J, with 12 bases between the two ends. Germline CDR1 reads SGHRS; CDR2 reads YFSETQ. The CDR3 is 16 amino acids. CDR3 loop: CASSLGRDRLNTEAFF. The DNA of the CDR3 is TGCGCCAGCAGCTTGGGGCGCGACAGACTGAACACTGAAGCTTTCTTT.

The chain combines TRBV4-2 with TRBJ2-1; 7 bases line up with TRBD2. The CDR3 consists of 14 residues. The V and J ends lost 6 bases and 7 bases, in that order; junction bases with no gene match: 9. Germline V CDR1 and CDR2: LGHNA, YNFKEQ. DNA for the CDR3: TGTGCCAGCAGTCTGCCGGCCGGGGGGAATGAGCAGTTCTTC. Translation: CASSLPAGGNEQFF.

The V and J genes are TRBV15 and TRBJ1-4, with D possibly matching TRBD1 (6 bases). CDR3 length equals 16 residues. Germline V gene data show CDR1 as LNHNV and CDR2 as YYDKDF (reference sequence). Deletions cut 3 bases from V and 3 bases from J, with 14 bases between. The DNA for the CDR3 is TGTGCCACCAGCAGGGATACAGGGAGGGCTAATGAAAAACTGTTTTTT. Amino acids: CATSRDTGRANEKLFF.

The genes are TRBV27 and TRBJ2-1; 12 nucleotides match TRBD1. Per germline, CDR1 MNHEY and CDR2 SMNVEV (reference sequence). The CDR3 has 14 residues. Trimming took 9 bases from V and 7 from J; bases not matched to a gene: 7. The DNA for the CDR3 is TGTGCCAGTGCCGGGACAGGGGGCTCGAATGAGCAGTTCTTC. It translates to CASAGTGGSNEQFF.

The chain is built from TRBV2 and TRBJ1-1; 8 nucleotides match TRBD1. Germline V gene data show CDR1 as SNHLY and CDR2 as FYNNEI. With V trimmed by 4 bases and J by 5 bases, 6 bases remained unmatched. This CDR3 spans 14 amino acids. The CDR3 nucleotides are TGTGCCAGCAGTGGTACAGGGGGAGGTACTGAAGCTTTCTTT. Translation: CASSGTGGGTEAFF.

J is TRBJ1-5 and V is TRBV15, with TRBD1 matching 10 bases. In germline, CDR1 is LNHNV, CDR2 YYDKDF (reference sequence). The V segment lost 8 bases and the J segment 4 bases; nucleotides outside the gene matches: 8. The CDR3 length is 15 residues. The DNA for the CDR3 is TGTGCCACCCACGACCGGACAGGGGGGAATCAGCCCCAGCATTTT. Translating it yields CATHDRTGGNQPQHF.

The genes are TRBV20-1 and TRBJ2-3, with 8 bases lining up with TRBD2. CDR1 and CDR2 from the germline V gene are DFQATT and SNEGSKA (reference sequence). Germline trimming cut 3 bases from V and 6 bases from J; bases unmatched to any gene: 11. This CDR3 contains 15 residues. CDR3 protein: CSASWFRGGLDTQYF. CDR3 sequence (DNA): TGCAGTGCTAGTTGGTTCCGGGGGGGGTTGGATACGCAGTATTTT.

CDR3 nucleotides: TGTGCCAGCGAGAGGTCACCCCTTTATAGGACCCAGTACTTC. The encoded protein is CASERSPLYRTQYF. The chain uses TRBV2 and TRBJ2-5, with D uncertain. Germline-derived CDR1 and CDR2 are SNHLY and FYNNEI. The CDR3 totals 14 residues. V was shortened by 8 bases and J by 7 bases, with 20 bases between the two germline ends.

This clone was observed a few times. The chain couples TRBV29-1 to TRBJ1-2; 7 nucleotides agree with TRBD1. V dropped 5 bases and J dropped 5; count of bases not matched to a gene: 8. There are 13 residues in the CDR3. The germline V gene has CDR1 SQVTM and CDR2 ANQGSEA. The CDR3 here is CSVPSGTEYGYTF. The CDR3 bases are TGCAGCGTTCCCTCCGGGACAGAGTATGGCTACACCTTC. Looking up the rest from reference TRBV29-1 and TRBJ1-2 gives the full variable domain: SAVISQKPSRDICQRGTSLTIQCQVDSQVTMMFWYRQQPGQSLTLIATANQGSEATYESGFVIDKFPISRPNLTFSTLTVSNMSPEDSSIYLCSVPSGTEYGYTFGSGTRLTVV.

This chain's CDR3 is CASSLRQGVYNEQFF. In nucleotides, the CDR3 is TGCGCCAGCAGCCTTCGACAGGGAGTCTACAATGAGCAGTTCTTC. The chain is built from TRBV4-1 and TRBJ2-1; 7 bases line up with TRBD1. V gave up 4 bases and J gave up 3 bases; unmatched junction bases: 6. Germline values: CDR1 MGHRA, CDR2 YSYEKL. The CDR3 covers 15 residues.

Here the CDR3 DNA reads TGTGCCAGCAGGAACAGGGCAGGGGACACTGAAGCTTTCTTT. It specifies CASRNRAGDTEAFF. The gene calls are TRBV6-4 and TRBJ1-1; TRBD1 might be the D (6 bases). Trimming removed 6 bases at V and 3 bases at J, with 14 bases between. The CDR3 is made up of 14 amino acids. CDR1 and CDR2 from the germline V gene are MRHNA and SNTAGT.

This sequence joins TRBV7-9 and TRBJ2-7; D may be TRBD2 (6 bases). V gave up 1 base and J gave up 6 bases, with 10 bases separating them. Germline V gene sequence: CDR1 SEHNR, CDR2 FQNEAQ (reference sequence). This CDR3 has 13 amino acids. The CDR3 DNA reads TGTGCCAGCAGCTTAGAGGGAGGAGTCGAGCAGTACTTC. Translation: CASSLEGGVEQYF.

CDR3 coding DNA: TGTGCCAGCAGTTTTCAGTGGGGCGCGGATTCTAATGGCTACACCTTC. This encodes CASSFQWGADSNGYTF. The J gene is TRBJ1-2, the V gene TRBV28; D possibly corresponds to TRBD1 (5 bases). The CDR3 totals 16 residues. Per germline, CDR1 MDHEN and CDR2 SYDVKM. The V end lost 3 bases, the J end lost 6 bases, and 20 bases lay between the germline ends.

The chain combines TRBV2 with TRBJ1-5, with D unclear. Germline V gene sequence: CDR1 SNHLY, CDR2 FYNNEI. V was cut by 3 bases and J by 0 bases, with 9 bases left in between. The CDR3 loop spans 15 amino acids. The chain's CDR3 is CASSDEVDSNQPQHF. CDR3 DNA sequence: TGTGCCAGCAGTGATGAGGTGGATAGCAATCAGCCCCAGCATTTT.